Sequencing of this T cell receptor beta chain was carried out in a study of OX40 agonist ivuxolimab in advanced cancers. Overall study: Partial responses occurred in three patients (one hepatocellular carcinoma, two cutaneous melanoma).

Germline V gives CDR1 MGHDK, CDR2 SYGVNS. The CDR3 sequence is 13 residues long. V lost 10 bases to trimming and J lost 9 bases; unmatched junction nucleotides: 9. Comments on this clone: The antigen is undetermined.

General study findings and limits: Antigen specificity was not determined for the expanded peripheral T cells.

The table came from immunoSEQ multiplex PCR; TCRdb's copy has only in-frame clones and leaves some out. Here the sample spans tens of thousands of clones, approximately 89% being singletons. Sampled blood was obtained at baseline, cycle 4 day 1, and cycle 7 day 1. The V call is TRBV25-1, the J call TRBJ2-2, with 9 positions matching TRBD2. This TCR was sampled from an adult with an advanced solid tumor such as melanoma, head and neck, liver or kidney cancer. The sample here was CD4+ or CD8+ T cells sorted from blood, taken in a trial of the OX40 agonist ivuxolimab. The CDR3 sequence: CATRLADERELFF. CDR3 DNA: TGTGCCACCCGACTAGCGGACGAACGGGAGCTGTTTTTT.